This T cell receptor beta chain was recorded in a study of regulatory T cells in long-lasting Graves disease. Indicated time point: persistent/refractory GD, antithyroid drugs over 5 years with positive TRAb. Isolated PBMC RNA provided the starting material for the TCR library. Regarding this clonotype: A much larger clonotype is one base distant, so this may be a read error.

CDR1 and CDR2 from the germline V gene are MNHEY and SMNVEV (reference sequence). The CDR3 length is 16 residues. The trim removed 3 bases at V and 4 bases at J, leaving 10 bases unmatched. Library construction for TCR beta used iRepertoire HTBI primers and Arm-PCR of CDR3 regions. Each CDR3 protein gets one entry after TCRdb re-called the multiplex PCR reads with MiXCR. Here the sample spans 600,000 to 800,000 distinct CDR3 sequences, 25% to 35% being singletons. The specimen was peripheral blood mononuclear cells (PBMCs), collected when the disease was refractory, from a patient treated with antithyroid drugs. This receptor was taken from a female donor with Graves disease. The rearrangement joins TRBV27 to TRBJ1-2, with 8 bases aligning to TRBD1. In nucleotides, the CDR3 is TGTGCCAGCAGTTTTTTCCAGGGGGCTCCCTCCTATGGCTACACCTTC. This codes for CASSFFQGAPSYGYTF.